The present T cell receptor beta chain was sequenced within a study of CD8 T cells in ankylosing spondylitis (dated by TCRdb to the late 2010s). Describing the broader study: To find TCR variants linked to disease, the study profiled T cell receptor beta repertoires in ankylosing spondylitis patients and healthy donors. The full study cohort comprised around 25 ankylosing spondylitis patients and about 110 healthy donors. Peripheral blood was sampled, and synovial fluid was additionally collected from ankylosing spondylitis patients. Study-wide findings and limitations: In peripheral blood, the disease-linked clones were found at relatively low frequencies and had a CD8+ phenotype. Significant enrichment of the disease-linked clones was reported in matched synovial fluid samples from ankylosing spondylitis patients. Blood from ankylosing spondylitis patients appeared to be characterized by a TCR beta motif made up of under ten highly homologous amino acid variants. Some motif variants were previously reported in synovial fluid and blood of reactive arthritis patients, suggesting common disease-initiation mechanisms.

V lost 2 bases and J lost 4 bases, and the count of bases not matched to a germline gene is 4. CDR1 and CDR2 were assigned from the germline V gene as SGHRS and YFSETQ. The CDR3 spans 15 residues, from the cysteine through the phenylalanine. Solely the CDR3 DNA is kept, with 45 bases framed from the first base. Only a few counts were recorded for this clonotype. Its antigen has not been determined. Base qualities are missing; no much larger clone stands one base away. TCRdb shows the sequencer as Illumina HiSeq 2500. Quantitative 5'-RACE with molecular barcodes was the method used to prepare the TCR beta libraries. The authors' pipeline ran thus. To identify disease-linked TCR variants, a new computational method was used, one built on a probabilistic model of VDJ rearrangement. TCRdb reworked the public reads: Q25 trimming with fastp, MiXCR clone assembly, productive beta chains retained. Rows with a matching CDR3 protein are joined into one entry that keeps the most common DNA and genes. The V and J calls and clone size come from TCRdb's table, not from the authors' own analysis. Within this sample are approximately 400,000 distinct CDR3 sequences, with roughly 26% of them counted one time only. The ten top clones hold over 0.8% of the sample.

This TCR was sampled from a male donor with ankylosing spondylitis. The sample was blood, either unsorted or a sorted T cell fraction (not recorded which). The chain couples TRBV5-1 to TRBJ1-5; a stretch of 9 junction bases matches TRBD1. The sequence in DNA is TGCGCCAGCAGCTTAGGTGGACAGGGGAATCAGCCCCAGCATTTT. This encodes CASSLGGQGNQPQHF.